The rows below give T cell receptor beta chains drawn from one sample of a study of beta chain features in type 1 diabetes. Libraries were prepared by immunoSEQ multiplex PCR; TCRdb keeps only in-frame clonotypes and omits some of them. The sample has just over 600,000 clones, roughly 15% seen once; the top ten hold 0.07% to 0.095%. Sequenced sample: naive CD4+ T cells from blood. The origin of the receptors is a man younger than 35 in good health. Each CDR3 is given with its conserved first and last residue. The D gene is left open where the match is weak.

CDR3aa,j_gene,v_gene,d_gene
CASSYARTGPYGYTF,TRBJ1-2,TRBV6-5,TRBD1
CASSPRTVWGNIQYF,TRBJ2-4,TRBV23-1,.
CASSLIGDIYEQYF,TRBJ2-7,TRBV5-5,.
CSAQTTEAFF,TRBJ1-1,TRBV29-1,.
CATSRELAGQETQYF,TRBJ2-5,TRBV15,TRBD2
CASNRLFLSYNEQFF,TRBJ2-1,TRBV2,.
CASSPPAGQAADTF,TRBJ1-2,TRBV9,.
CASSPRVAGTTGELFF,TRBJ2-2,TRBV7-9,TRBD2
CASSLERGQETQYF,TRBJ2-5,TRBV7-2,.
CASSLGLGNTIYF,TRBJ1-3,TRBV5-1,.
CASSPPGLRGTGELFF,TRBJ2-2,TRBV9,.
CASSFGQEQGYTF,TRBJ1-2,TRBV5-1,.
CASSPRLAGGPGLYNEQFF,TRBJ2-1,TRBV7-9,TRBD2